This T cell receptor (beta chain) was sequenced in a study of CXCR3-negative and CXCR3-positive naive CD8 T cells. Of note for this clonotype: Its antigen is unknown.

Carrying UMI labels, the TRB cDNA libraries were prepared through 5' RACE. TCRdb re-called the 5' RACE reads and gives one entry per CDR3 protein, without DNA. In all, the sample yields 150,000 to 160,000 distinct CDR3 sequences. The CDR3 contains 16 residues. Germline V gene lookup returns CDR1 KGHSH and CDR2 LQKENI. Whole-study findings and limits: High diversity, comparable across both naive subsets, contrasted with much lower diversity in memory CD8+ cells. Greater hydrophobicity was found in TRB CDR3s of CXCR3-positive naive cells than of CXCR3-negative naive cells.

This clonotype was obtained from a human donor in good health. Some clones in this sample may be carry-over from other donors' samples. Sequenced sample: naive CXCR3+ CD8+ T cells from blood. Noted subset: CD45RO-CCR7+CD27+CD95- naive CD8+ T cells expressing CXCR3 (TNR3+). The genes are TRBV18 and TRBJ1-1. The CDR3 protein is CASSPRVSKENTEAFF.